This is a list of T cell receptor beta chains from one sample in a study of T cell responses to AZD1222 COVID-19 vaccine. Using immunoSEQ multiplex PCR, the repertoire was profiled, and TCRdb retains in-frame clones only, with some absent. The sample records around 180,000 clones, roughly 92% being singletons. This sample comprised peripheral blood, obtained on day 0 of AZD1222 vaccination. These receptors came from an adult in good health. CDR3s include the opening cysteine and the closing phenylalanine or tryptophan. The D gene is left open where the match is weak. Where a row states a size, it is once, few, many or the class of an expanded clone; other rows omit it.

abundance	v_gene	j_gene	d_gene	CDR3nt	CDR3aa
-	TRBV12-3/TRBV12-4	TRBJ2-7	-	TGTGCCAGCAGTGGGACCGACGCCTACGAGCAGTACTTC	CASSGTDAYEQYF
-	TRBV30	TRBJ1-1	-	TGTGCCTGGAGTTCCGGGGGCACTGAAGCTTTCTTT	CAWSSGGTEAFF
once	TRBV27	TRBJ2-1	-	TGTGCCAGCAGTTCAAGGACTGCGCGCGATGAGCAGTTCTTC	CASSSRTARDEQFF
-	TRBV5-1	TRBJ2-1	TRBD1	TGCGCCAGTCAAATCTCAGGGGGTTGGAATGAGCAGTTCTTC	CASQISGGWNEQFF
once	TRBV5-4	TRBJ1-4	TRBD1	TGTGCCAGCAGCTCAGGGACAGGTCTTAATGAAAAACTGTTTTTT	CASSSGTGLNEKLFF
-	TRBV7-9	TRBJ1-2	-	TGTGCCAGCAGGGAGACGCAAGTAAACTACACCTTC	CASRETQVNYTF
-	TRBV6-4	TRBJ2-2	-	TGTGCCAGCAGTGTAAAGCCGAACACCGGGGAGCTGTTTTTT	CASSVKPNTGELFF
-	TRBV5-8	TRBJ1-1	TRBD1	TGTGCCAGCAGCGAAACAGGGGTGCCTTTCTTT	CASSETGVPFF
-	TRBV18	TRBJ1-4	-	TGTGCCAGCTCACCCCGGGGGGATGAACTGTTTTTT	CASSPRGDELFF
-	TRBV12-3/TRBV12-4	TRBJ1-5	-	TGTGCCAGCTCCCGCAGGGGAAATCAGCCCCAGCATTTT	CASSRRGNQPQHF
-	TRBV7-7	TRBJ2-1	TRBD2	TGTGCCAGCAGCTTAGGGCTAGCGGGAACGGGCAATGAGCAGTTCTTC	CASSLGLAGTGNEQFF
-	TRBV4-3	TRBJ1-3	TRBD1	TGCGCCAGCAGCCAACACAGGACAGGGGGTATCACCATATATTTT	CASSQHRTGGITIYF
-	TRBV11-2	TRBJ2-5	-	TGTGCCAGCAGCAATCCAGGGGAGACCCAGTACTTC	CASSNPGETQYF
-	TRBV27	TRBJ1-2	-	TGTGCCAGCAGTCAGGGTACCAACTATGGCTACACCTTC	CASSQGTNYGYTF
-	TRBV9	TRBJ2-1	TRBD2	TGTGCCAACAGCGCCAGCGGAGCGGGAGGTTCCTACAATGAGCAGTTCTTC	CANSASGAGGSYNEQFF
-	TRBV11-2	TRBJ2-3	-	TGTGCCAGCAGCCCCAGCACAGATACGCAGTATTTT	CASSPSTDTQYF
-	TRBV19	TRBJ1-2	-	TGTGCCAGTACCAATACAGGGATCGGCTACACCTTC	CASTNTGIGYTF
-	TRBV2	TRBJ2-1	-	TGTGCCAGCAGGGACGCGGAGCAGTTCTTC	CASRDAEQFF
-	TRBV28	TRBJ1-5	-	TGTGCCAGCAGTTCCACCTCAGGTCCGGTGCGTCAGCCCCAGCATTTT	CASSSTSGPVRQPQHF
-	TRBV7-9	TRBJ2-7	-	TGTGCCAGCAGCTCCACCCCCCCGGCGTACGAGCAGTACTTC	CASSSTPPAYEQYF
once	TRBV19	TRBJ1-2	-	TGTGCCAGTAGTAGGCATAACGAGGACTATGGCTACACCTTC	CASSRHNEDYGYTF
-	TRBV9	TRBJ2-1	TRBD1	TGTGCCAGCAGCCCTCCTCCATGGACAGGGGGGTTTAGGAATGAGCAGTTCTTC	CASSPPPWTGGFRNEQFF
-	TRBV6-5	TRBJ1-2	-	TGTGCCAGCAGTTACTCTTCGGGGACGAGTGGCTACACCTTC	CASSYSSGTSGYTF
-	TRBV11-1	TRBJ1-2	-	TGTGCCAGCAGCCCCTCGGGGGATGGCTACACCTTC	CASSPSGDGYTF
-	TRBV14	TRBJ1-1	-	TGTGCCAGCAGCCAAGGGACGAACACTGAAGCTTTCTTT	CASSQGTNTEAFF
-	TRBV19	TRBJ2-5	TRBD1	TGTGCCAGTAGTATTGGGACAGCACAAGAGACCCAGTACTTC	CASSIGTAQETQYF
-	TRBV15	TRBJ1-6	-	TGTGCCACCAGCAGAGAACATAATTCACCCCTCCACTTT	CATSREHNSPLHF
-	TRBV2	TRBJ1-2	TRBD1	TGTGCCAGCAGGGCATTCACAGGGGGCGCCAACTATGGCTACACCTTC	CASRAFTGGANYGYTF
-	TRBV5-5	TRBJ2-1	-	TGTGCCAGCAGCTTGGCCCCTAGAGCTTACAATGAGCAGTTCTTC	CASSLAPRAYNEQFF
-	TRBV27	TRBJ2-7	-	TGTGCCAGCCTGGGACCCGGCTACGAGCAGTACTTC	CASLGPGYEQYF
-	TRBV6-2/TRBV6-3	TRBJ2-4	TRBD2	TGTGCCAGCAGCTGGACTAGCGGGGGCGCGCCAAGAGCCAAAAACATTCAGTACTTC	CASSWTSGGAPRAKNIQYF
-	TRBV7-2	TRBJ1-2	-	TGTGCCAGCAGCCCTAACAGCCTTTATGGCTACACCTTC	CASSPNSLYGYTF
-	TRBV27	TRBJ2-1	-	TGTGCCAGCAGTTCCTATGCGCGGACTTTCTCCTACAATGAGCAGTTCTTC	CASSSYARTFSYNEQFF
-	TRBV19	TRBJ1-2	-	TGTGCCAGTAGTCGCACCGGGACAAGCCAAAGGGGCTACACCTTC	CASSRTGTSQRGYTF
-	TRBV7-6	TRBJ2-3	-	TGTGCCAGCAGCCAGGGGCGGGGCCTAGATACGCAGTATTTT	CASSQGRGLDTQYF
-	TRBV7-2	TRBJ1-1	-	TGTGCCAGCAGCCAGGCCTTGAACACTGAAGCTTTCTTT	CASSQALNTEAFF
-	TRBV19	TRBJ2-2	TRBD1	TGTGCCAGCGAGACCGGGACAGGGGGCACCGGGGAGCTGTTTTTT	CASETGTGGTGELFF
-	TRBV19	TRBJ2-3	-	TGTGCCAGTAGGATGGCCAGGGGCGCAGATACGCAGTATTTT	CASRMARGADTQYF
-	TRBV3-1/TRBV3-2	TRBJ1-2	-	TGTGCCAGCAGTCGCCGGGACAACTACACCTTC	CASSRRDNYTF
-	TRBV12-3/TRBV12-4	TRBJ1-1	TRBD1	TGTGCCAGCAGCCCGACAGGGGGCGAAGCTTTCTTT	CASSPTGGEAFF
-	TRBV7-9	TRBJ1-2	-	TGTGCCAGCAGCCCCTCCGACAGGCCCCATGGCTACACCTTC	CASSPSDRPHGYTF
-	TRBV12-3/TRBV12-4	TRBJ2-5	-	TGTGCCAGCAGTACAAGCCCGGAGACCCAGTACTTC	CASSTSPETQYF
-	TRBV30	TRBJ2-7	TRBD1	TGTGCCTGGAGCAGGGGCAGGGGGCCCTACGAGCAGTACTTC	CAWSRGRGPYEQYF
-	TRBV19	TRBJ1-1	-	TGTGCCAGTACCCCGATGGAGATGAACACTGAAGCTTTCTTT	CASTPMEMNTEAFF
once	TRBV4-3	TRBJ1-5	-	TGCGCCAGCAGCCAAGACAGGGCGGTGAGCAATCAGCCCCAGCATTTT	CASSQDRAVSNQPQHF